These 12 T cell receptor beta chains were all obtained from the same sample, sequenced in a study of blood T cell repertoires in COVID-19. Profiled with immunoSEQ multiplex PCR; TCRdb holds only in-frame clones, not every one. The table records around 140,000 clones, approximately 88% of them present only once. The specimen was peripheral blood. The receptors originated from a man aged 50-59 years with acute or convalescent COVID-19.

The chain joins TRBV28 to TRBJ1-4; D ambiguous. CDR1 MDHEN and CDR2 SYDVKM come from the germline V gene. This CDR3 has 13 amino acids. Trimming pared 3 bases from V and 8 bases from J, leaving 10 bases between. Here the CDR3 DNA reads TGTGCCAGCAGTTTGATAGCCGGGGAAAAACTGTTTTTT. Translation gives CASSLIAGEKLFF. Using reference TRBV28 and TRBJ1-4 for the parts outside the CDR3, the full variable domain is DVKVTQSSRYLVKRTGEKVFLECVQDMDHENMFWYRQDPGLGLRLIYFSYDVKMKEKGDIPEGYSVSREKKERFSLILESASTNQTSMYLCASSLIAGEKLFFGSGTQLSVL.

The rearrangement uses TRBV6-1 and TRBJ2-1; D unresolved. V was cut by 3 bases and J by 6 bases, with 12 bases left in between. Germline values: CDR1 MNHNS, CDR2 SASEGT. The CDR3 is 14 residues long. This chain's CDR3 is CASSERGVRNEQFF. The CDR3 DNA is TGTGCCAGCAGTGAGCGAGGAGTACGCAATGAGCAGTTCTTC.

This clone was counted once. The CDR3 loop is CASSSGTAQYNEQFF. The CDR3 region has the DNA TGTGCCAGCAGCTCCGGGACAGCTCAATACAATGAGCAGTTCTTC. V and J are TRBV5-5 and TRBJ2-1; 7 bases match TRBD1. The CDR3 contains 15 residues. Germline V lookup: CDR1 SGHKS, CDR2 YYEKEE (reference sequence). V shed 3 bases and J 4 bases; nucleotides not matched to a gene: 7.

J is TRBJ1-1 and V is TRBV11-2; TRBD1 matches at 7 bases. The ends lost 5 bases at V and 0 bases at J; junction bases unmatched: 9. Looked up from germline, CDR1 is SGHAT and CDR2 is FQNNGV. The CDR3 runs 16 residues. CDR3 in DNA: TGTGCCAGCAGCCGACCTGGGCAGGGGGTGAACACTGAAGCTTTCTTT. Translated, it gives CASSRPGQGVNTEAFF.

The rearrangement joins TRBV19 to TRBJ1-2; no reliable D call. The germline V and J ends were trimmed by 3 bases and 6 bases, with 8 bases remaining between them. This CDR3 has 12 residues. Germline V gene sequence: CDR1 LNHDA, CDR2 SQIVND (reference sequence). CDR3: CASSIGQNGYTF. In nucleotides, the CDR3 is TGTGCCAGTAGTATTGGTCAGAATGGCTACACCTTC.

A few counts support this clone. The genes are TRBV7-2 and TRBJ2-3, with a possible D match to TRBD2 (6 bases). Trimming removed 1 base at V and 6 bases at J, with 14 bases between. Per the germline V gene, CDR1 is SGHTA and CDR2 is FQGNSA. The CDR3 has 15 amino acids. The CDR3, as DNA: TGTGCCAGCAGCTTAGGCATTAGCGGCCAGGATACGCAGTATTTT. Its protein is CASSLGISGQDTQYF.

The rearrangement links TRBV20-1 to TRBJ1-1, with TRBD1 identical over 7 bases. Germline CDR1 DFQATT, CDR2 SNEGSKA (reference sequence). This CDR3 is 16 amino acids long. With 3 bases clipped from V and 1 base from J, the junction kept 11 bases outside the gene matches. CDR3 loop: CSASSGGRKTNTEAFF. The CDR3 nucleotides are TGCAGTGCTAGTTCAGGGGGAAGGAAAACGAACACTGAAGCTTTCTTT.

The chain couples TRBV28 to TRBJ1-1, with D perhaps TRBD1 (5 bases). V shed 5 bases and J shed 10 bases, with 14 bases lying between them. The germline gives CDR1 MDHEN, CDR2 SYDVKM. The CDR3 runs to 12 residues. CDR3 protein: CASSRQPAGAFF. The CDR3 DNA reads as TGTGCCAGCAGTAGACAGCCCGCAGGAGCTTTCTTT.

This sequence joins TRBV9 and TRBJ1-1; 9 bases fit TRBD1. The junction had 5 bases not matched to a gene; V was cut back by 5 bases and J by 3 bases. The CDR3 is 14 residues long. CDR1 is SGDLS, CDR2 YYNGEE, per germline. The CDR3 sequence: CASSQGQGDTEAFF. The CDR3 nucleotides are TGTGCCAGCAGTCAGGGACAGGGTGACACTGAAGCTTTCTTT. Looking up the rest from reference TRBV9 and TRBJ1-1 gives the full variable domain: DSGVTQTPKHLITATGQRVTLRCSPRSGDLSVYWYQQSLDQGLQFLIQYYNGEERAKGNILERFSAQQFPDLHSELNLSSLELGDSALYFCASSQGQGDTEAFFGQGTRLTVV.

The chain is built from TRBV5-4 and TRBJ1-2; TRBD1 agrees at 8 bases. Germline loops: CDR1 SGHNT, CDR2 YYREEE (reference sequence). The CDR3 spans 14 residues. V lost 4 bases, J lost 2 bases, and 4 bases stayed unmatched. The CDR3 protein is CASSRTGKNYGYTF. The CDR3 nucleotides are TGTGCCAGCAGCCGGACAGGGAAAAACTATGGCTACACCTTC.

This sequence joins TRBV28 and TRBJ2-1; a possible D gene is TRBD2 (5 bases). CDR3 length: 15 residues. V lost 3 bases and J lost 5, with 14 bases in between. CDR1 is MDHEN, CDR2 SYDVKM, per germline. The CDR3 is CASSFFRDQNNEQFF. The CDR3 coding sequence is TGTGCCAGCAGTTTTTTCCGGGATCAGAACAATGAGCAGTTCTTC.

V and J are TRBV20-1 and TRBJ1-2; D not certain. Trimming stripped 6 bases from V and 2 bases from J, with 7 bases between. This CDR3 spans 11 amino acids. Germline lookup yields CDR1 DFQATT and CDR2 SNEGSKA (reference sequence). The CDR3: CSAIRNYGYTF. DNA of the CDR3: TGCAGTGCGATCCGGAACTATGGCTACACCTTC.